Each of the 10 T cell receptor beta chains below was sequenced from the same sample in a study of shared clonotypes between healthy human individuals. CD45RO-negative, CCR7-selected cells formed the naive CD8 fraction, which excluded terminally differentiated effector memory CD45RA+ cells. TCRdb's table, derived via immunoSEQ multiplex PCR, lists solely in-frame clones and lacks some. The sample lists around 1.9 million clones, 90% to 95% seen once, with 1.5% to 2% in the top ten. Sequenced sample: naive CD8+ T cells from PBMCs. The source is a man aged 18 to 35 in good health. Some clones in this sample may be carry-over from other donors' samples.

This clone was recorded once. V gene TRBV6-5 combines with J gene TRBJ2-1; maybe TRBD2 (7 bases). Deletions cut 2 bases from V and 2 bases from J, with 13 bases between. The length of the CDR3 is 16 residues. Germline values: CDR1 MNHEY, CDR2 SVGAGI. In DNA form, the CDR3 reads TGTGCCAGCAGTTACGCAGAGGGGGGGACCTACAATGAGCAGTTCTTC. This encodes CASSYAEGGTYNEQFF.

The rearrangement links TRBV27 to TRBJ2-7, with D perhaps TRBD2 (6 bases). The V gene lost 8 bases and the J gene lost 6 bases, with 17 bases spanning the gap. Per the germline V gene, CDR1 is MNHEY and CDR2 is SMNVEV (reference sequence). The CDR3 has 13 amino acids. The chain's CDR3 is CASSSGAGGEQYF. CDR3 DNA: TGTGCCAGCTCGTCTGGGGCCGGGGGCGAGCAGTACTTC.

The chain carries TRBV27 and TRBJ2-1; D not certain. V was pared by 3 bases and J by 2 bases, with 5 bases between. CDR3 length equals 13 residues. Germline V lookup: CDR1 MNHEY, CDR2 SMNVEV (reference sequence). The CDR3 sequence: CASSFVPYNEQFF. The CDR3 DNA is TGTGCCAGCAGTTTCGTGCCCTACAATGAGCAGTTCTTC.

V is TRBV19 and J is TRBJ1-1; the D gene is possibly TRBD1 (6 bases). Trimming stripped 4 bases from V and 4 bases from J, with 16 bases between. CDR3 size: 15 residues. The germline V gene has CDR1 LNHDA and CDR2 SQIVND (reference sequence). CDR3 coding DNA: TGTGCCAGTAGTAACCGGGGCTTGGGGGCCACTGAAGCTTTCTTT. Its translation: CASSNRGLGATEAFF.

In this sample, this clone turned up a few times. The rearrangement uses TRBV25-1 and TRBJ2-2, with unresolved D. The germline V and J ends were trimmed by 3 bases and 6 bases, with 2 bases remaining between them. CDR3 length equals 11 residues. In germline, CDR1 is MGHDK, CDR2 SYGVNS. Written as DNA, the CDR3 is TGTGCCAGCAGTGAGGCCGGGGAGCTGTTTTTT. Translation: CASSEAGELFF.

J is TRBJ1-2 and V is TRBV5-1, with D possibly being TRBD1 (5 bases). With 4 bases removed from V and 7 bases from J, the gap between germline ends came to 11 bases. CDR1 and CDR2 from the germline V gene are SGHRS and YFSETQ. The length of the CDR3 is 12 residues. CDR3 sequence reads: CASSVGTIGYTF. In DNA, the CDR3 is TGCGCCAGCAGCGTCGGGACGATTGGCTACACCTTC.

This chain uses TRBV10-3 with TRBJ2-3; perhaps D is TRBD1 or TRBD2 (5 bases each). The CDR3 runs to 16 residues. V was pared by 0 bases and J by 1 base, with 11 bases between. The germline gives CDR1 ENHRY, CDR2 SYGVKD. The CDR3 loop reads CAISESVLGGTDTQYF. The CDR3 DNA follows: TGTGCCATCAGTGAGTCAGTCTTGGGGGGCACAGATACGCAGTATTTT.

The CDR3 here is CASIENRYMNTEAFF. As DNA, the CDR3 is TGTGCCAGCATCGAGAACCGGTACATGAACACTGAAGCTTTCTTT. The rearrangement uses TRBV27 and TRBJ1-1; D gene ambiguous. Trimming took off 7 bases at V and 0 bases at J, with 15 bases between the two ends. The CDR3 totals 15 residues. In germline, CDR1 is MNHEY, CDR2 SMNVEV (reference sequence).

V is TRBV27 and J is TRBJ2-3; TRBD2 matches 7 bases. This CDR3 is 16 amino acids long. J gave up 2 bases and V 0 bases, and 5 bases lay outside the gene matches. Germline-derived CDR1 and CDR2 are MNHEY and SMNVEV (reference sequence). DNA for the CDR3: TGTGCCAGCAGTTTATCGGTAGCGGGCCTCACAGATACGCAGTATTTT. It translates to CASSLSVAGLTDTQYF.

The V call is TRBV29-1, the J call TRBJ2-7; D is unclear. This CDR3 spans 13 amino acids. V shed 6 bases and J shed 2 bases, with 14 bases lying between them. Germline CDR1 is SQVTM and CDR2 is ANQGSEA. The DNA for the CDR3 is TGCAGCGTCGTAGGTGCGGCCACCTACGAGCAGTACTTC. Amino acid sequence: CSVVGAATYEQYF.